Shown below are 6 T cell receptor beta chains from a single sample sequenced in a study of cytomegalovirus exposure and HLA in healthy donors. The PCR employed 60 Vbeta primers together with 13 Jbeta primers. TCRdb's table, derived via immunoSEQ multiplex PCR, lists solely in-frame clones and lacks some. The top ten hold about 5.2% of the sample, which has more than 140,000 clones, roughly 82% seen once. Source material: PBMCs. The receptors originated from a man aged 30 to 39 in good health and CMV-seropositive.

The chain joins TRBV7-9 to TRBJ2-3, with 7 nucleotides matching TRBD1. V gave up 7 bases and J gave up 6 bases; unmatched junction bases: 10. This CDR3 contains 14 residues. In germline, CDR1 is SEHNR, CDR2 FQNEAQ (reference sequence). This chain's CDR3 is CASNRGRGMDTQYF. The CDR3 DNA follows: TGTGCCAGCAATCGGGGCAGGGGGATGGATACGCAGTATTTT.

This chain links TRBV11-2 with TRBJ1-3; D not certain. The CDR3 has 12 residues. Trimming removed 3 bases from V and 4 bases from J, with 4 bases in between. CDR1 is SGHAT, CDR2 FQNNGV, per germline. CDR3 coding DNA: TGTGCCAGCAGCTTGTCGGGAAACACCATATATTTT. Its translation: CASSLSGNTIYF.

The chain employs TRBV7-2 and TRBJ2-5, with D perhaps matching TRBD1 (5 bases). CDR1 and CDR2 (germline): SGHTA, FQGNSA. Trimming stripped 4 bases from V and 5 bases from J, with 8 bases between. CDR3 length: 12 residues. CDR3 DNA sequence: TGTGCCAGCAGCTCAGGGTGGGAGACCCAGTACTTC. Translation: CASSSGWETQYF.

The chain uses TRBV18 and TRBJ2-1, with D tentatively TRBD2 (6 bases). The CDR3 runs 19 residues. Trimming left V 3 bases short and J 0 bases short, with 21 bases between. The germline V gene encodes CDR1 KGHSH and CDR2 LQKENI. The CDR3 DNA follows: TGTGCCAGCTCACCGAGCAGACTAGTACCTCCGAGCTCCTACAATGAGCAGTTCTTC. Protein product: CASSPSRLVPPSSYNEQFF.

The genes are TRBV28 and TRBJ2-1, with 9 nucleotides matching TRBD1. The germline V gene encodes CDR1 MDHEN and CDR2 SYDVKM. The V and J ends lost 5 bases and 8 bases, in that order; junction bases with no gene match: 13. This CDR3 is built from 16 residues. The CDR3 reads CASSAPGQGGWDEQFF. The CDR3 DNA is TGTGCCAGCAGTGCTCCGGGACAGGGTGGTTGGGATGAGCAGTTCTTC.

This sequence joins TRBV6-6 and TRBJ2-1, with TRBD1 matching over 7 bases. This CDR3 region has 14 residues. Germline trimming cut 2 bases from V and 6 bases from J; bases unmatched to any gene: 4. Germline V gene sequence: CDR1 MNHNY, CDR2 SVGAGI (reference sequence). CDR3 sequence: CASSYLPGGNEQFF. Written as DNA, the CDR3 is TGTGCCAGCAGTTACCTGCCAGGGGGCAATGAGCAGTTCTTC.